Each of the 22 T cell receptor beta chains below was sequenced from the same sample in a study of T cell responses to AZD1222 COVID-19 vaccine. Clones were read by immunoSEQ multiplex PCR, and TCRdb kept only the in-frame ones, dropping some. The sample has 150,000 to 160,000 clones, less than 95% seen once. The source was peripheral blood, collected on day 0 of AZD1222 vaccination. The origin of the receptors is an adult in good health.

This clone appeared a few times. V usage is TRBV29-1 and J usage is TRBJ1-1; TRBD1 matches 7 bases. Germline values: CDR1 SQVTM, CDR2 ANQGSEA. The J segment lost 2 bases and the V segment lost 7 bases, leaving 10 bases of the junction unmatched. This CDR3 spans 14 amino acids. CDR3 sequence reads: CSGAGTEVNTEAFF. The CDR3 coding sequence is TGCAGCGGAGCCGGGACAGAAGTAAACACTGAAGCTTTCTTT.

The gene calls are TRBV23-1 and TRBJ1-6, with TRBD1 as a possible D gene (6 bases). TRBV23-1 is an open reading frame, and its role is uncertain. This CDR3 comprises 17 residues. Trimming shortened V by 0 bases and J by 4 bases, and 13 bases separated the two germline ends. The CDR3 nucleotides read TGCGCCAGCAGTCAATCCCGGACAGCAACTTATAATTCACCCCTCCACTTT. Its translation is CASSQSRTATYNSPLHF.

This chain links TRBV7-9 with TRBJ1-2; 7 nucleotides agree with TRBD1. The CDR3 is made up of 13 amino acids. The V gene end was trimmed by 0 bases and the J gene end by 5 bases; junction bases not matched to a gene: 0. CDR1 SEHNR and CDR2 FQNEAQ come from the germline V gene (reference sequence). For the CDR3, the DNA is TGTGCCAGCAGCTTAGCACAGGGGTATGGCTACACCTTC. Translated: CASSLAQGYGYTF.

Note on this clone: Other DNA sequences in the same sample also yield this CDR3. This chain links TRBV28 with TRBJ2-1; TRBD2 matches at 8 bases. Germline V gene lookup returns CDR1 MDHEN and CDR2 SYDVKM. CDR3 length: 16 residues. The V and J ends lost 3 bases and 5 bases, in that order; junction bases with no gene match: 9. CDR3: CASSFWGTSGNNEQFF. The CDR3 DNA follows: TGTGCCAGCAGTTTCTGGGGGACTAGTGGGAACAATGAGCAGTTCTTC.

This rearrangement joins TRBV6-6 to TRBJ1-2, with D maybe TRBD1 (5 bases). CDR1 is MNHNY, CDR2 SVGAGI, per germline (reference sequence). V was trimmed by 10 bases and J by 0 bases, leaving 12 bases between them. The CDR3 has 13 residues. CDR3 DNA: TGTGCCATCGGGTGGACACCTAACTATGGCTACACCTTC. It encodes CAIGWTPNYGYTF.

Only one count was recorded for this clone. This chain connects TRBV6-5 to TRBJ2-2, with TRBD1 identical over 9 bases. Germline values: CDR1 MNHEY, CDR2 SVGAGI. The CDR3 loop spans 16 amino acids. V shed 4 bases and J 6 bases; nucleotides not matched to a gene: 9. CDR3 sequence (DNA): TGTGCCAGCAGTTCAACAGGGGGCTTTGAATCCGGGGAGCTGTTTTTT. It translates to CASSSTGGFESGELFF.

This clone was detected only a few times. The V call is TRBV9, the J call TRBJ2-7, with TRBD1 matching over 10 bases. CDR3 length equals 14 residues. CDR1 is SGDLS and CDR2 is YYNGEE in the germline V gene. Trimming at V came to 4 bases and at J to 0 bases, leaving 1 base not matched to a gene. The CDR3 DNA is TGTGCCAGCAGCAGGACAGGGGGCTCCTACGAGCAGTACTTC. Translated: CASSRTGGSYEQYF.

The V gene is TRBV19, the J gene TRBJ2-1; tentative D call: TRBD2 (6 bases). Trimming shortened V by 0 bases and J by 0 bases, and 6 bases separated the two germline ends. Looked up from germline, CDR1 is LNHDA and CDR2 is SQIVND (reference sequence). This CDR3 spans 15 amino acids. CDR3 nucleotide sequence: TGTGCCAGTAGTATAGACGGGAGCTCCTACAATGAGCAGTTCTTC. Protein: CASSIDGSSYNEQFF.

The gene calls are TRBV30 and TRBJ1-2; D gene uncertain. Between the trimmed V and J ends, which lost 2 bases and 4 bases, there was a span of 11 bases. This CDR3 region has 13 residues. Germline V gene data show CDR1 as GTSNPN and CDR2 as SVGIG (reference sequence). The CDR3 loop reads CAWSLTAVYGYTF. The DNA for the CDR3 is TGTGCCTGGAGTCTAACGGCAGTCTATGGCTACACCTTC.

In this sample, this clone turned up once. This rearrangement joins TRBV18 to TRBJ2-1; 14 bases agree with TRBD2. V shed 4 bases and J 7 bases; nucleotides not matched to a gene: 3. Per germline, CDR1 KGHSH and CDR2 LQKENI. The CDR3 is made up of 15 amino acids. CDR3 nucleotides: TGTGCCAGCTCACAGACTAGCGGGAGGGCGAATGAGCAGTTCTTC. Translation gives CASSQTSGRANEQFF.

J is TRBJ2-2 and V is TRBV5-4; TRBD2 is a possible D gene (6 bases). V was cut by 0 bases and J by 6 bases, with 18 bases left in between. Germline CDR1 and CDR2: SGHNT and YYREEE (reference sequence). This CDR3 region has 17 residues. CDR3 residues: CASSLATAGPLPGELFF. The DNA of the CDR3 is TGTGCCAGCAGCTTGGCTACCGCGGGACCATTGCCCGGGGAGCTGTTTTTT.

J is TRBJ1-2 and V is TRBV24-1; D is possibly TRBD1 (5 bases). Trimming took 1 base from V and 3 from J, leaving 11 bases between them. Germline CDR1 is KGHDR and CDR2 is SFDVKD. The CDR3 is 15 amino acids. This CDR3 is CATSDLRGSDYGYTF. The CDR3 DNA reads as TGTGCCACCAGTGATTTAAGGGGATCGGACTATGGCTACACCTTC.

The genes are TRBV6-6 and TRBJ2-1, with TRBD2 matching 8 bases. The CDR3 spans 14 residues. Germline lookup yields CDR1 MNHNY and CDR2 SVGAGI (reference sequence). Germline trimming cut 5 bases from V and 8 bases from J; bases unmatched to any gene: 8. This CDR3 is CASSHLGLVDEQFF. The CDR3 nucleotides are TGTGCCAGCAGTCATTTGGGACTAGTAGATGAGCAGTTCTTC.

This chain connects TRBV24-1 to TRBJ2-7; the D gene is possibly TRBD1 (5 bases). V was trimmed by 3 bases and J by 0 bases, leaving 11 bases between them. The CDR3 contains 15 residues. CDR1 is KGHDR and CDR2 is SFDVKD in the germline V gene. CDR3 bases: TGTGCCACCAGTGATCCTGACAGTAGCTCCTACGAGCAGTACTTC. Its protein product is CATSDPDSSSYEQYF.

This clone has a handful of counts. The V and J genes are TRBV7-9 and TRBJ2-5, with a tentative D call TRBD2 (5 bases). Per germline, CDR1 SEHNR and CDR2 FQNEAQ (reference sequence). V was pared by 1 base and J by 2 bases, with 11 bases between. This CDR3 spans 15 amino acids. The DNA for the CDR3 is TGTGCCAGCAGCTTAGGGACTCGACCTCAAGAGACCCAGTACTTC. Its protein is CASSLGTRPQETQYF.

This clone was seen just once. The gene calls are TRBV7-2 and TRBJ2-7; 8 nucleotides match TRBD1. The germline V gene encodes CDR1 SGHTA and CDR2 FQGNSA. This CDR3 contains 15 residues. The V and J ends lost 5 bases and 3 bases, in that order; junction bases with no gene match: 9. This chain's CDR3 is CASSQRRDRNYEQYF. The DNA for the CDR3 is TGTGCCAGCAGCCAGCGACGGGACAGGAACTACGAGCAGTACTTC.

V and J are TRBV5-6 and TRBJ1-4; D is possibly TRBD1 (5 bases). The germline V and J ends were trimmed by 4 bases and 4 bases, with 11 bases remaining between them. In germline, CDR1 is SGHDT, CDR2 YYEEEE. The CDR3 loop spans 14 amino acids. The CDR3 sequence: CASSQDSYNEKLFF. DNA for the CDR3: TGTGCCAGCAGCCAAGACAGCTATAATGAAAAACTGTTTTTT. Full variable domain (remainder filled in from reference TRBV5-6 and TRBJ1-4): DAGVTQSPTHLIKTRGQQVTLRCSPKSGHDTVSWYQQALGQGPQFIFQYYEEEERQRGNFPDRFSGHQFPNYSSELNVNALLLGDSALYLCASSQDSYNEKLFFGSGTQLSVL.

This chain connects TRBV7-2 to TRBJ2-7; D is ambiguous. This CDR3 contains 14 residues. Trimming stripped 2 bases from V and 2 bases from J, with 10 bases between. In germline, CDR1 is SGHTA, CDR2 FQGNSA. CDR3 nucleotide sequence: TGTGCCAGCAGCTTACCTGTAAGGCCCTACGAGCAGTACTTC. Residues: CASSLPVRPYEQYF.

Remarks on this clone: At one end, the junction sequence differs from germline, possibly due to a read error. CDR3 in DNA: TGTGCTAGCAGTCAAGACAGGGGCACCGGGGAGCTGTTTTTT. This gives the protein CASSQDRGTGELFF. The gene calls are TRBV7-7 and TRBJ2-2; TRBD1 agrees at 8 bases. The V gene's germline CDR1 is SSHAT and CDR2 FNYEAQ (reference sequence). The CDR3 is made up of 14 amino acids.

The rearrangement joins TRBV4-3 to TRBJ1-6; no firm D call. From germline, CDR1 is LGHNA and CDR2 YSLEER. The V end lost 0 bases, the J end lost 5 bases, and 8 bases lay between the germline ends. The CDR3 covers 15 residues. The CDR3 spells CASSQDGQDNSPLHF. The DNA for the CDR3 is TGCGCCAGCAGCCAAGATGGCCAGGATAATTCACCCCTCCACTTT.

The rearrangement joins TRBV5-1 to TRBJ1-5; 7 bases match TRBD1. The CDR3 consists of 14 residues. With V trimmed by 3 bases and J by 2 bases, 2 bases remained unmatched. The V gene's germline CDR1 is SGHRS and CDR2 YFSETQ. CDR3 sequence: CASSSGTGNQPQHF. CDR3 nucleotides: TGCGCCAGCAGCTCCGGGACAGGCAATCAGCCCCAGCATTTT. The complete variable domain, with remaining parts taken from reference TRBV5-1 and TRBJ1-5, reads KAGVTQTPRYLIKTRGQQVTLSCSPISGHRSVSWYQQTPGQGLQFLFEYFSETQRNKGNFPGRFSGRQFSNSRSEMNVSTLELGDSALYLCASSSGTGNQPQHFGDGTRLSIL.

The V and J genes are TRBV5-8 and TRBJ1-2; 10 bases map to TRBD1. The CDR3 extends over 15 amino acids. After removal of 4 bases from V and 0 bases from J, the junction contained 3 bases not matched to a gene. Looked up from germline, CDR1 is SGHTS and CDR2 is YDEGEE. The CDR3 spells CASSTGQGANYGYTF. CDR3 DNA: TGTGCCAGCAGCACCGGACAGGGGGCTAACTATGGCTACACCTTC. The entire variable domain, with the rest obtained from reference TRBV5-8 and TRBJ1-2, is as follows: EAGVTQSPTHLIKTRGQQATLRCSPISGHTSVYWYQQALGLGLQFLLWYDEGEERNRGNFPPRFSGRQFPNYSSELNVNALELEDSALYLCASSTGQGANYGYTFGSGTRLTVV.